This T cell receptor beta chain was observed in a study of blood T cells in healthy people across ages. Next came a second PCR, run for 7 to 11 cycles, which used a sample-barcoded 5' primer along with a J-beta primer mix. One entry per CDR3 protein, called by TCRdb with MiXCR from the 5' RACE reads. The sample consists of about 780,000 distinct CDR3 sequences, around 24% of them appearing once. Details on this clonotype: Its antigen is not identified.

Whole-study findings and limits: Roughly linear declines in TCR beta diversity per million T cells occurred with age. Naive and antigen-experienced cells could not be conclusively compared, given unsorted PBMCs.

Trimming took 7 bases from V and 2 from J; bases not matched to a gene: 12. The CDR3 is 17 amino acids. Looked up from germline, CDR1 is MNHNS and CDR2 is SASEGT. This same sample was also part of a study on T cells of mothers and their children. Per that study: Donors were three healthy Caucasian mothers and their six children. Among related mother-child pairs, overlap was slightly higher than in unrelated pairs, though not significantly.

This receptor was obtained from a boy aged 5-17 years in good health. What was sequenced was blood. V is TRBV6-1 and J is TRBJ2-3, with 10 bases fitting TRBD2. DNA for the CDR3: TGTGCCAGCACCAACGGGGTAGCGGGGGGCCCCACAGATACGCAGTATTTT. Translated, it gives CASTNGVAGGPTDTQYF.